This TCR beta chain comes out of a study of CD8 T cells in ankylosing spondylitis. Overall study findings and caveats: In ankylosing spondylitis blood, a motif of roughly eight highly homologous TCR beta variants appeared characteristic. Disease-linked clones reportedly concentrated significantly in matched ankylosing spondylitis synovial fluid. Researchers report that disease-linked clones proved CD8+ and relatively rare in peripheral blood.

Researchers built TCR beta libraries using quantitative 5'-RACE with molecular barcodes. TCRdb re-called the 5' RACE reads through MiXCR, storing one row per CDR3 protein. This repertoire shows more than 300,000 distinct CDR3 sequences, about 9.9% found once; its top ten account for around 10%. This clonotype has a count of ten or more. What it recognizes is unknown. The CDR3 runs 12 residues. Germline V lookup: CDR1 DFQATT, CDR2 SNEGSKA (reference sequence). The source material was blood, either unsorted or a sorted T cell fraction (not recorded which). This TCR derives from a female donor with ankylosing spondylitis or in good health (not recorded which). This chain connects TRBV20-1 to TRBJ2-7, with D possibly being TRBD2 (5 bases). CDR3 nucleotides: TGCGGCGGTGCAAGCGGAACCTACGAGCAGTACTTC. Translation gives CGGASGTYEQYF.